Below are 12 T cell receptor beta chains sequenced from a single sample in a study of beta chain features in type 1 diabetes. Study-level results: Among patients with Type 1 diabetes, TCRB CDR3s were moderately but significantly shorter in every one of the four CD4+ subsets.

These receptors have no known antigen. Since all of the isolated RNA was reverse transcribed, expressed TCRB transcripts were what got sequenced. Using immunoSEQ multiplex PCR, the repertoire was profiled, and TCRdb retains in-frame clones only, with some absent. The sample has about 270,000 clones; roughly an eighth are singletons. The sequencing input was naive CD4+ T cells from blood. The receptors shown here come from a man aged 25-40 years with type 1 diabetes.

The V and J genes are TRBV27 and TRBJ2-1; 9 nucleotides align to TRBD1. The V segment lost 6 bases and the J segment 0 bases; nucleotides outside the gene matches: 3. The CDR3 totals 15 residues. Germline assignment: CDR1 MNHEY and CDR2 SMNVEV (reference sequence). In DNA form, the CDR3 reads TGTGCCAGCAGAGACAGGGGGAGCTCCTACAATGAGCAGTTCTTC. It codes for CASRDRGSSYNEQFF.

The chain joins TRBV9 to TRBJ2-1, with D perhaps TRBD2 (5 bases). The CDR3 loop spans 16 amino acids. Trimming left V 1 base short and J 9 bases short, with 20 bases between. The germline CDR1 and CDR2 sequences are SGDLS and YYNGEE. The CDR3: CASSVLADWTHSEQFF. Written as DNA, the CDR3 is TGTGCCAGCAGCGTATTGGCGGATTGGACTCACAGTGAGCAGTTCTTC.

This clone has a handful of counts. This chain uses TRBV5-1 with TRBJ2-1; 7 bases map to TRBD1. Germline assignment: CDR1 SGHRS and CDR2 YFSETQ. The J segment lost 0 bases and the V segment lost 1 base, leaving 7 bases of the junction unmatched. The CDR3 contains 17 residues. The CDR3 is CASSLTTGLYSYNEQFF. In DNA form, the CDR3 reads TGCGCCAGCAGCTTGACGACAGGGTTATACTCCTACAATGAGCAGTTCTTC.

This clone occurred a few times. The CDR3 sequence is CASTRGNEDTQYF. The CDR3 DNA is TGTGCCAGCACTCGAGGGAATGAAGATACGCAGTATTTT. The chain links TRBV2 to TRBJ2-3; tentatively, D is TRBD2 (5 bases). Germline CDR1 is SNHLY and CDR2 is FYNNEI. Between the trimmed V and J ends, which lost 7 bases and 5 bases, there was a span of 13 bases. This CDR3 is built from 13 residues.

The chain combines TRBV6-1 with TRBJ2-5; 7 bases map to TRBD1. Unmatched junction bases numbered 3, after V lost 1 base and J lost 1 base. This CDR3 region has 15 residues. Germline CDR1 MNHNS, CDR2 SASEGT. The CDR3 spells CASSEGDRVQETQYF. The CDR3 DNA follows: TGTGCCAGCAGTGAAGGTGACAGGGTCCAAGAGACCCAGTACTTC.

This clone has more than one count but fewer than ten. The rearrangement links TRBV30 to TRBJ1-4; D might be TRBD1 (6 bases). CDR1 GTSNPN and CDR2 SVGIG come from the germline V gene (reference sequence). The CDR3 loop spans 12 amino acids. The V end lost 4 bases, the J end lost 7 bases, and 10 bases lay between the germline ends. CDR3 loop: CAWTTRGEKLFF. In DNA form, the CDR3 reads TGTGCCTGGACCACCAGGGGTGAAAAACTGTTTTTT.

This chain connects TRBV19 to TRBJ2-5; tentatively, D is TRBD2 (6 bases). CDR3 length equals 13 residues. The ends were cut back, 3 bases at V and 5 bases at J, with 10 bases in the middle. The germline CDR1 and CDR2 sequences are LNHDA and SQIVND (reference sequence). As DNA, the CDR3 is TGTGCCAGTAGTATTCTAGCGAGGGAGACCCAGTACTTC. Translated: CASSILARETQYF.

This chain links TRBV7-9 with TRBJ1-3; D might be TRBD1 (6 bases). Germline CDR1 and CDR2: SEHNR and FQNEAQ (reference sequence). Trimming removed 5 bases at V and 7 bases at J, with 18 bases between. The CDR3 runs to 15 residues. CDR3 protein: CASSNNRGARNTIYF. In DNA form, the CDR3 reads TGTGCCAGCAGCAACAACCGGGGGGCACGGAACACCATATATTTT. Full variable domain (remainder filled in from reference TRBV7-9 and TRBJ1-3): DTGVSQNPRHKITKRGQNVTFRCDPISEHNRLYWYRQTLGQGPEFLTYFQNEAQLEKSRLLSDRFSAERPKGSFSTLEIQRTEQGDSAMYLCASSNNRGARNTIYFGEGSWLTVV.

This sequence joins TRBV7-3 and TRBJ2-1, with 12 bases aligning to TRBD2. Per germline, CDR1 SGHTA and CDR2 FQGTGA. Trimming at V came to 4 bases and at J to 7 bases, leaving 5 bases not matched to a gene. The CDR3 has 15 residues. CDR3 sequence: CASSSSGRAGNEQFF. CDR3 DNA: TGTGCCAGCAGCTCTAGCGGGAGGGCCGGGAATGAGCAGTTCTTC.

This clone turned up a few times. V is TRBV4-2 and J is TRBJ2-3, with D possibly matching TRBD1 (6 bases). The V end was cut by 1 base, the J end by 5 bases, with 10 bases between. The germline CDR1 and CDR2 sequences are LGHNA and YNFKEQ. The CDR3 totals 14 residues. The CDR3 DNA sequence: TGTGCCAGCAGCCAAGTAGGGGGAATAGATACGCAGTATTTT. The encoded protein is CASSQVGGIDTQYF.

The sample holds a few counts of this clone. The chain recombines TRBV5-6 with TRBJ1-2; D possibly corresponds to TRBD1 (6 bases). The CDR3 runs 15 residues. CDR1 is SGHDT and CDR2 is YYEEEE in the germline V gene. The V end was cut by 2 bases, the J end by 0 bases, with 11 bases between. CDR3 region: CASSLGQISNYGYTF. The CDR3 coding sequence is TGTGCCAGCAGCTTAGGACAGATCTCTAACTATGGCTACACCTTC.

A few counts support this clone. The V gene is TRBV5-4, the J gene TRBJ2-7; 10 bases are a match to TRBD2. V gave up 0 bases and J gave up 7 bases; unmatched junction bases: 10. This CDR3 region has 16 residues. Per the germline V gene, CDR1 is SGHNT and CDR2 is YYREEE (reference sequence). CDR3 amino acids: CASSLDPAGGPGEQYF. CDR3 DNA: TGTGCCAGCAGCTTGGATCCAGCGGGAGGGCCGGGTGAGCAGTACTTC. Full variable domain (remainder filled in from reference TRBV5-4 and TRBJ2-7): ETGVTQSPTHLIKTRGQQVTLRCSSQSGHNTVSWYQQALGQGPQFIFQYYREEENGRGNFPPRFSGLQFPNYSSELNVNALELDDSALYLCASSLDPAGGPGEQYFGPGTRLTVT.